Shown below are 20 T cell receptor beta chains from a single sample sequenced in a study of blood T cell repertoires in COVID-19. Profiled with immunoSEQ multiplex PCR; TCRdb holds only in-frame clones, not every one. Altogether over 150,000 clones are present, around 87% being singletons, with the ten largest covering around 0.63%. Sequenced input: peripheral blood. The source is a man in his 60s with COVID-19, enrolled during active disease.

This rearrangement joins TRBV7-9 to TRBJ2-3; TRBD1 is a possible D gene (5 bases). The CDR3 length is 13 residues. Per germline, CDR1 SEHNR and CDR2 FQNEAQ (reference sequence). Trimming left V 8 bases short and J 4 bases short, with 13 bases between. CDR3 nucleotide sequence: TGTGCCAGCGGGGCGCGAGTGCCAGATACGCAGTATTTT. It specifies CASGARVPDTQYF.

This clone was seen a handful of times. CDR3 in amino acids: CASSLVGGVSSYNEQFF. Written as DNA, the CDR3 is TGTGCCAGCAGCTTAGTTGGCGGGGTCAGCTCCTACAATGAGCAGTTCTTC. This chain links TRBV7-3 with TRBJ2-1; D may be TRBD2 (6 bases). The CDR3 has 17 amino acids. Germline V CDR1 and CDR2: SGHTA, FQGTGA. Between the trimmed V and J ends, which lost 2 bases and 0 bases, there was a span of 14 bases. Supplemented by reference TRBV7-3 and TRBJ2-1, the full variable domain reads GAGVSQTPSNKVTEKGKYVELRCDPISGHTALYWYRQSLGQGPEFLIYFQGTGAADDSGLPNDRFFAVRPEGSVSTLKIQRTERGDSAVYLCASSLVGGVSSYNEQFFGPGTRLTVL.

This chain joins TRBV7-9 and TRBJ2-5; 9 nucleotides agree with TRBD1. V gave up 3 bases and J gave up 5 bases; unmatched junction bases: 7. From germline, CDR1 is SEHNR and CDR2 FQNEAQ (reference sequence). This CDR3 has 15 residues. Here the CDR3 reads CASSLGQGGWETQYF. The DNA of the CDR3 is TGTGCCAGCAGCTTGGGACAGGGTGGTTGGGAGACCCAGTACTTC.

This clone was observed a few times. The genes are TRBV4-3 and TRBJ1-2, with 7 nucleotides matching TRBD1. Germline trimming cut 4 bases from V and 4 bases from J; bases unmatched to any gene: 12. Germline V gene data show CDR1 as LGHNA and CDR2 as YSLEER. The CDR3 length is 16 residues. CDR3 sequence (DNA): TGCGCCAGCAGCCGGAAGGAGGGGGCCCTGGGCTATGGCTACACCTTC. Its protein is CASSRKEGALGYGYTF.

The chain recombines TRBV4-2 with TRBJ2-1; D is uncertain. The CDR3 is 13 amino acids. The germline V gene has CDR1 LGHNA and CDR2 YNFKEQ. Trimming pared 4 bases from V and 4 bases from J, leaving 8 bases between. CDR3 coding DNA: TGTGCCAGCAGCCGCGCCATATACAATGAGCAGTTCTTC. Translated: CASSRAIYNEQFF.

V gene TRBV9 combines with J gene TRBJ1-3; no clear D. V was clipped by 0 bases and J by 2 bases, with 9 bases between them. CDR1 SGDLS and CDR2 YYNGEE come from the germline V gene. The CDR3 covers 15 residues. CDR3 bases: TGTGCCAGCAGCGTAGAGAGGGTACCTGGAAACACCATATATTTT. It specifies CASSVERVPGNTIYF.

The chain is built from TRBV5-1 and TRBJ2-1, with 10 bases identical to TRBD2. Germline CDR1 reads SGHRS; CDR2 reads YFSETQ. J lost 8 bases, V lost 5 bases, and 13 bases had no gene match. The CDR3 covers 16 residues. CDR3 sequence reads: CASRRTLAGEVYEQFF. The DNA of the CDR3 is TGCGCCAGCAGGCGTACTCTAGCGGGAGAAGTGTATGAGCAGTTCTTC. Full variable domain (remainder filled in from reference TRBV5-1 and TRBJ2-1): KAGVTQTPRYLIKTRGQQVTLSCSPISGHRSVSWYQQTPGQGLQFLFEYFSETQRNKGNFPGRFSGRQFSNSRSEMNVSTLELGDSALYLCASRRTLAGEVYEQFFGPGTRLTVL.

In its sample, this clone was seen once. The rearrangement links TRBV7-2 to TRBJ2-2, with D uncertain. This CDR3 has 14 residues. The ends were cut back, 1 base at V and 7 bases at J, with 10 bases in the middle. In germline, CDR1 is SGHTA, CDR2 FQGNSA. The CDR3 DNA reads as TGTGCCAGCAGCTTAGTAGCCCGGGTCGGGGAGCTGTTTTTT. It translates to CASSLVARVGELFF.

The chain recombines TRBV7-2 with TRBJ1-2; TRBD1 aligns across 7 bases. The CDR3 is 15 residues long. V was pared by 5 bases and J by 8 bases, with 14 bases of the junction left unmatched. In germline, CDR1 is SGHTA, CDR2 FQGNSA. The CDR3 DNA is TGTGCCAGCAGCCCCCGATCTTTAGACAGGGTCGGCTACACCTTC. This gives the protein CASSPRSLDRVGYTF.

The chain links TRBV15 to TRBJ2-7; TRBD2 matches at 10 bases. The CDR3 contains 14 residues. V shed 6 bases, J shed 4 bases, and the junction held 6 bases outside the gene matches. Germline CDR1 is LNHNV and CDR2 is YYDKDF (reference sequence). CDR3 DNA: TGTGCCACCAGGAGGACTAGCGGAGTTTACGAGCAGTACTTC. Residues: CATRRTSGVYEQYF.

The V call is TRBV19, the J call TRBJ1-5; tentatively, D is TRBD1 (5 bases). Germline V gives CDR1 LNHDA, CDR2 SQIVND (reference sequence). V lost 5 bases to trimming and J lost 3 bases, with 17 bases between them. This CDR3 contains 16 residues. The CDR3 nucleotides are TGTGCCAGTAGTCTCCACGGGGGAGGAACCAATCAGCCCCAGCATTTT. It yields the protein CASSLHGGGTNQPQHF.

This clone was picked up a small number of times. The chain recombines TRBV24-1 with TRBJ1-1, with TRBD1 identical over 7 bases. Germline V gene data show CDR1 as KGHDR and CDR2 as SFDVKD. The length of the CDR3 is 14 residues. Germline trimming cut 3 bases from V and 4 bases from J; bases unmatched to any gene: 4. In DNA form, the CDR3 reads TGTGCCACCAGTGATAGCCCAGGGGGCACTGAAGCTTTCTTT. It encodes CATSDSPGGTEAFF.

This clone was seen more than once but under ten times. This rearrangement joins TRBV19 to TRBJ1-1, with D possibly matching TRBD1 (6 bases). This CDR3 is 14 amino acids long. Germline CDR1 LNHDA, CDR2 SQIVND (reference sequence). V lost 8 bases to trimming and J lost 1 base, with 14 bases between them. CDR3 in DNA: TGTGCCAGTTTAGCCGGGACAACGAACACTGAAGCTTTCTTT. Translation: CASLAGTTNTEAFF.

CDR3 protein: CASSARLAGAGNEQFF. The CDR3 DNA sequence: TGTGCCAGCAGCGCCAGACTAGCGGGAGCAGGGAATGAGCAGTTCTTC. The rearrangement joins TRBV9 to TRBJ2-1, with 12 bases matching TRBD2. The germline CDR1 and CDR2 sequences are SGDLS and YYNGEE. This CDR3 is 16 amino acids long. Trimming cost V 3 bases and J 7 bases; bases outside gene matches: 8.

The CDR3 nucleotides read TGTGCCAGCAGCTCCCGGACTAGCGGGGGCAGCGATGAGCAGTTCTTC. Its translation is CASSSRTSGGSDEQFF. The chain is built from TRBV3-1 (or the pseudogene TRBV3-2) and TRBJ2-1, with TRBD2 identical over 13 bases. The junction had 9 bases not matched to a gene; V was cut back by 5 bases and J by 8 bases. The CDR3 loop spans 16 amino acids. Germline lookup yields CDR1 LGHDT and CDR2 YNNKEL (reference sequence).

The CDR3 DNA follows: TGTGCCAGCAGCCAATTGACTGTTAATAACTATGGCTACACCTTC. Protein sequence: CASSQLTVNNYGYTF. This chain uses TRBV4-2 with TRBJ1-2; D not resolved. The germline V and J ends were trimmed by 2 bases and 1 base, with 11 bases remaining between them. CDR3 length: 15 amino acids. Germline V CDR1 and CDR2: LGHNA, YNFKEQ.

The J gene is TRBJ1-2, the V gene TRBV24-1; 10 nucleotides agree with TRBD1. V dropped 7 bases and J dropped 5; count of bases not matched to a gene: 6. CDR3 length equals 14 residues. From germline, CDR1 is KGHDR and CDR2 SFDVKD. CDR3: CATSPTGGRYGYTF. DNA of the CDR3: TGTGCCACCAGCCCGACAGGGGGCAGGTATGGCTACACCTTC.

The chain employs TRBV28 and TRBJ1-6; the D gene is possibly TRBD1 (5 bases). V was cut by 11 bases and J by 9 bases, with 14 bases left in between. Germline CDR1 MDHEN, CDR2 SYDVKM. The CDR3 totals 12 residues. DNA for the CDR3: TGTGCCTCCGGGGGTTTGGGTTCACCCCTCCACTTT. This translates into CASGGLGSPLHF.

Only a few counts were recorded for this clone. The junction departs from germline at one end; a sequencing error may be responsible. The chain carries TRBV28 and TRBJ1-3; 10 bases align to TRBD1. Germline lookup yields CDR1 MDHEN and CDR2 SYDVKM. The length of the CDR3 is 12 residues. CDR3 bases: TGTGCCAGCAGCGCGGGTAGGGACAGGGGTAATTTT. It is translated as CASSAGRDRGNF.

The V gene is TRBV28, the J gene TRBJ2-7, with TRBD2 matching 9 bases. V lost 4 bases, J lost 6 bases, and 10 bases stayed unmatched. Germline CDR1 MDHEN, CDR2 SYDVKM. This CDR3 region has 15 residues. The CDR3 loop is CASSSRTSVLSEQYF. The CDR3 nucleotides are TGTGCCAGCAGTTCTAGGACTAGCGTCTTATCCGAGCAGTACTTC.